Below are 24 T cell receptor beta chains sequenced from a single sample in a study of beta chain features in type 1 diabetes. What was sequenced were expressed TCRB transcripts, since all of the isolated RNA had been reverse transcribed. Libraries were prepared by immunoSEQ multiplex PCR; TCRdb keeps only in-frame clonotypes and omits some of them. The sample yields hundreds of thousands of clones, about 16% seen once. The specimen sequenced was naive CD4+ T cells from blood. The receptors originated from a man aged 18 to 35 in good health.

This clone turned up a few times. The CDR3, as DNA: TGCGCCAGCAGCCAGGGACTAGTGGGGTCAGATACGCAGTATTTT. It codes for CASSQGLVGSDTQYF. The chain links TRBV4-1 to TRBJ2-3; 8 nucleotides agree with TRBD2. Unmatched junction bases numbered 6, after V lost 3 bases and J lost 4 bases. CDR1 MGHRA and CDR2 YSYEKL come from the germline V gene. The CDR3 is made up of 15 amino acids.

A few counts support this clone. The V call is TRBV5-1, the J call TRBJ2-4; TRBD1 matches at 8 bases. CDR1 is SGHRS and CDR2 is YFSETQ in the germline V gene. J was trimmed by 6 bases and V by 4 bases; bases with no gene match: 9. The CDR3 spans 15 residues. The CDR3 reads CASSANSGGVNIQYF. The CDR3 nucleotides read TGCGCCAGCAGCGCCAATTCAGGGGGCGTAAACATTCAGTACTTC. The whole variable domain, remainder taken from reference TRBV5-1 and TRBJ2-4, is KAGVTQTPRYLIKTRGQQVTLSCSPISGHRSVSWYQQTPGQGLQFLFEYFSETQRNKGNFPGRFSGRQFSNSRSEMNVSTLELGDSALYLCASSANSGGVNIQYFGAGTRLSVL.

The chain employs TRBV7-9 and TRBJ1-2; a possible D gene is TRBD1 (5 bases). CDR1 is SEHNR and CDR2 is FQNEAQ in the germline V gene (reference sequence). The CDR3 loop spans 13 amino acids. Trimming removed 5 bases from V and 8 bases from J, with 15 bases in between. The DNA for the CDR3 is TGTGCCAGCAGCAAAGACCCCAGGGAAGGCTACACCTTC. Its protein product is CASSKDPREGYTF.

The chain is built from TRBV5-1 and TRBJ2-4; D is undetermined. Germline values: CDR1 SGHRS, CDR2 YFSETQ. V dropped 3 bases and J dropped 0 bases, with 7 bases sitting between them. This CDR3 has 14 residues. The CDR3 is CASSYTLAKNIQYF. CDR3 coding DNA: TGCGCCAGCAGCTACACCCTAGCCAAAAACATTCAGTACTTC.

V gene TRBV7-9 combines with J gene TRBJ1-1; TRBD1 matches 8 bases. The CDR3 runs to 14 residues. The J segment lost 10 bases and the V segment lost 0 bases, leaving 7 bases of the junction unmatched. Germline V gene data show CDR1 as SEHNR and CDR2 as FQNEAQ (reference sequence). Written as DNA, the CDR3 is TGTGCCAGCAGCTTAGCGCTGGCAGGGGGCTTAGCTTTCTTT. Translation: CASSLALAGGLAFF.

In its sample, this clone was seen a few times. CDR3 DNA: TGCGCCAGCAGCCAAGTAACTGCTGGGGCAGATACGCAGTATTTT. Amino acid sequence: CASSQVTAGADTQYF. The chain uses TRBV4-3 and TRBJ2-3; no clear D. In germline, CDR1 is LGHNA, CDR2 YSLEER. V lost 1 base, J lost 4 bases, and 12 bases lay in between. CDR3 size: 15 residues.

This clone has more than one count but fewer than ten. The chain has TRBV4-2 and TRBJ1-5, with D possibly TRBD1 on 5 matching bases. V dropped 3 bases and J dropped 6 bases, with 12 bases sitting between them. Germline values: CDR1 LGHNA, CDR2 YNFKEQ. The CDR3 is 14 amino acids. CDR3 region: CASSQGEAPQPQHF. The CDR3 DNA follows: TGTGCCAGCAGCCAGGGGGAAGCCCCTCAGCCCCAGCATTTT.

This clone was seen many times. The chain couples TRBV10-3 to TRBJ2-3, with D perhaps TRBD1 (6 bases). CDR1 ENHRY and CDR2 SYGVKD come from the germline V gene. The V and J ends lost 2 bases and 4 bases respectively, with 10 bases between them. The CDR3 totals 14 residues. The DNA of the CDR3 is TGTGCCATCAGTGAGGGCAGGGGCTCAGATACGCAGTATTTT. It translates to CAISEGRGSDTQYF.

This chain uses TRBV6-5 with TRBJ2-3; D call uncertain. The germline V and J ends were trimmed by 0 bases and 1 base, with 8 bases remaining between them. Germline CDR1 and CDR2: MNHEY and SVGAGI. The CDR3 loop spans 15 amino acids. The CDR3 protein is CASSYSPTGTDTQYF. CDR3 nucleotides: TGTGCCAGCAGTTACTCGCCCACAGGCACAGATACGCAGTATTTT.

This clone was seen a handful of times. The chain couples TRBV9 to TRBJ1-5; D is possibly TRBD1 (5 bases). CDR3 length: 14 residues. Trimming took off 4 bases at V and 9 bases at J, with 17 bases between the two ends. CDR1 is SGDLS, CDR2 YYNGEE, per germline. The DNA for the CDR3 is TGTGCCAGCAGCTCAGCGAGACAGCTAGGGCCCCAGCATTTT. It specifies CASSSARQLGPQHF.

In nucleotides, the CDR3 is TGTGCCACCTATACCCCCCCGGGGAAGGGGGCTAACACCGGGGAGCTGTTTTTT. This translates into CATYTPPGKGANTGELFF. This chain uses TRBV19 with TRBJ2-2; 7 nucleotides match TRBD1. Germline V gene sequence: CDR1 LNHDA, CDR2 SQIVND (reference sequence). V lost 10 bases to trimming and J lost 2 bases; unmatched junction nucleotides: 19. CDR3 length equals 18 residues.

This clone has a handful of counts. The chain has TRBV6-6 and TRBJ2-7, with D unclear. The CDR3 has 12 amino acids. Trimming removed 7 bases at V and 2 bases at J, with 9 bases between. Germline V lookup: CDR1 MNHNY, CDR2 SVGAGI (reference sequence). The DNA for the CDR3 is TGTGCCAGCAAGGCACAGACCTACGAGCAGTACTTC. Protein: CASKAQTYEQYF.

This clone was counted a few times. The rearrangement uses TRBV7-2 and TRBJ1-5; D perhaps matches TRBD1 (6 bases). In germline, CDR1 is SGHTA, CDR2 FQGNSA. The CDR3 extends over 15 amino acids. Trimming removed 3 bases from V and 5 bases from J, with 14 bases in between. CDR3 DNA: TGTGCCAGCAGCTTGGAGACAGGTGGTCATCAGCCCCAGCATTTT. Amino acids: CASSLETGGHQPQHF.

CDR3 DNA: TGTGCCAGCACCGGGACTAGGGATAGCACCGGGGAGCTGTTTTTT. Translating gives CASTGTRDSTGELFF. This chain uses TRBV7-3 with TRBJ2-2, with 8 bases lining up with TRBD2. The germline V gene encodes CDR1 SGHTA and CDR2 FQGTGA. This CDR3 spans 15 amino acids. V trimming: 7 bases; J trimming: 4 bases; junction bases outside the gene matches: 8. The full variable domain, its missing parts supplied by reference TRBV7-3 and TRBJ2-2, is GAGVSQTPSNKVTEKGKYVELRCDPISGHTALYWYRQSLGQGPEFLIYFQGTGAADDSGLPNDRFFAVRPEGSVSTLKIQRTERGDSAVYLCASTGTRDSTGELFFGEGSRLTVL.

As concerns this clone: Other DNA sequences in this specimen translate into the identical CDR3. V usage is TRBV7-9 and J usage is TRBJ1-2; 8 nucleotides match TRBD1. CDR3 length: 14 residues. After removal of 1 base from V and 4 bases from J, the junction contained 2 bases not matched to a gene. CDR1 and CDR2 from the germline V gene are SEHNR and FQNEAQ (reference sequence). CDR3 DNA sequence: TGTGCCAGCAGCTTAGACAGGGGGTTCTATGGCTACACCTTC. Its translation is CASSLDRGFYGYTF.

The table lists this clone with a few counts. The CDR3: CASSQAAGRETQYF. CDR3 nucleotide sequence: TGTGCCAGCAGCCAAGCAGCGGGACGGGAGACCCAGTACTTC. The rearrangement joins TRBV9 to TRBJ2-5; 7 bases are a match to TRBD2. Per germline, CDR1 SGDLS and CDR2 YYNGEE. J was trimmed by 5 bases and V by 4 bases; bases with no gene match: 8. CDR3 size: 14 residues. Together with reference TRBV9 and TRBJ2-5, the CDR3 gives the full variable domain: DSGVTQTPKHLITATGQRVTLRCSPRSGDLSVYWYQQSLDQGLQFLIQYYNGEERAKGNILERFSAQQFPDLHSELNLSSLELGDSALYFCASSQAAGRETQYFGPGTRLLVL.

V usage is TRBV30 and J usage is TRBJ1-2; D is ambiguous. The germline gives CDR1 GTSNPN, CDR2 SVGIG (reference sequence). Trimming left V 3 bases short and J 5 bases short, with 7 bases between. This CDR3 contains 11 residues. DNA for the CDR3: TGTGCCTGGAGCCAGACTTATGGCTACACCTTC. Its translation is CAWSQTYGYTF.

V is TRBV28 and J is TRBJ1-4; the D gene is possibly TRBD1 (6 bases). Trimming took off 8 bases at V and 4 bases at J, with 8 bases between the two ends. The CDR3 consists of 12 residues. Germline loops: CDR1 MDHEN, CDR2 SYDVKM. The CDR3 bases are TGTGCCAGCTGGGGGCTTAATGAAAAACTGTTTTTT. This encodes CASWGLNEKLFF.

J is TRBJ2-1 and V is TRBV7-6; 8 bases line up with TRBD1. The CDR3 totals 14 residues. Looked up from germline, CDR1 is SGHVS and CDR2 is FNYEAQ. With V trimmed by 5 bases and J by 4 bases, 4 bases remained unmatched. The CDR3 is CASSPRTGYNEQFF. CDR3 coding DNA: TGTGCCAGCAGCCCCCGGACAGGGTACAATGAGCAGTTCTTC. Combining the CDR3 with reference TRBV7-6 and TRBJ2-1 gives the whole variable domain GAGVSQSPRYKVTKRGQDVALRCDPISGHVSLYWYRQALGQGPEFLTYFNYEAQQDKSGLPNDRFSAERPEGSISTLTIQRTEQRDSAMYRCASSPRTGYNEQFFGPGTRLTVL.

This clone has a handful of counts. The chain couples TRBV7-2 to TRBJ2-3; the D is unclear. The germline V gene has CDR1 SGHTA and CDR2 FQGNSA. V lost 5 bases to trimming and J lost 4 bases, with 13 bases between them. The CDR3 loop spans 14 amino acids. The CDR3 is CASSPSLDADTQYF. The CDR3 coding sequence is TGTGCCAGCAGCCCCAGTCTAGATGCAGATACGCAGTATTTT.

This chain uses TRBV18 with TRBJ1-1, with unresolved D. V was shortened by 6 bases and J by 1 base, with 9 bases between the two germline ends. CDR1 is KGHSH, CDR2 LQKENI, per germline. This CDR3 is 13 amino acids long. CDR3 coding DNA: TGTGCCAGCTCCGAGGGTAGGAACACTGAAGCTTTCTTT. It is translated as CASSEGRNTEAFF.

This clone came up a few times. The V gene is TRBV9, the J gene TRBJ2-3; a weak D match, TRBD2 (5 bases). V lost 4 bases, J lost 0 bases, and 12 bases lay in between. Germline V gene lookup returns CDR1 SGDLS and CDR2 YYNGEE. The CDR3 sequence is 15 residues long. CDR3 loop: CASSMSGPSTDTQYF. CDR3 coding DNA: TGTGCCAGCAGCATGAGCGGTCCTAGCACAGATACGCAGTATTTT.

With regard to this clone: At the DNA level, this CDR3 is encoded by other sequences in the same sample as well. The CDR3 here is CASSLGQGSNQPQHF. The CDR3 DNA reads TGTGCCAGCAGCTTGGGCCAGGGTTCCAATCAGCCCCAGCATTTT. V usage is TRBV5-4 and J usage is TRBJ1-5; D possibly corresponds to TRBD1 (5 bases). CDR1 and CDR2 from the germline V gene are SGHNT and YYREEE (reference sequence). V was pared by 0 bases and J by 3 bases, with 10 bases between. This CDR3 spans 15 amino acids.

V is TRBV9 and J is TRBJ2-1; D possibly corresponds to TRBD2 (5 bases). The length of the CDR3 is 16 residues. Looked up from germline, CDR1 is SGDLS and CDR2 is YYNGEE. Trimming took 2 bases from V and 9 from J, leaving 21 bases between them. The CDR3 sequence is CASSVYRNGGWGEQFF. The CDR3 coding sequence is TGTGCCAGCAGCGTCTACCGTAATGGCGGGTGGGGTGAGCAGTTCTTC.